Shown below are 27 T cell receptor beta chains from a single sample sequenced in a study of T cells in narcolepsy. Clones were read by immunoSEQ multiplex PCR, and TCRdb kept only the in-frame ones, dropping some. Of around 27,000 clones listed, roughly 82% are singletons. The specimen was CD45RA- memory CD4+ T cells from PBMCs. All receptors come from a human donor with narcolepsy.

The genes are TRBV5-1 and TRBJ2-3; D could derive from TRBD1 or TRBD2 (5 bases each). This CDR3 has 14 residues. V lost 4 bases, J lost 6 bases, and 15 bases lay in between. The germline V gene has CDR1 SGHRS and CDR2 YFSETQ. The CDR3 region is CASSGGRSWDTQYF. CDR3 DNA sequence: TGCGCCAGCAGCGGGGGACGGTCTTGGGATACGCAGTATTTT. The complete variable domain, with remaining parts taken from reference TRBV5-1 and TRBJ2-3, reads KAGVTQTPRYLIKTRGQQVTLSCSPISGHRSVSWYQQTPGQGLQFLFEYFSETQRNKGNFPGRFSGRQFSNSRSEMNVSTLELGDSALYLCASSGGRSWDTQYFGPGTRLTVL.

This chain uses TRBV6-1 with TRBJ1-1; D unresolved. Germline CDR1 MNHNS, CDR2 SASEGT. CDR3 length: 15 residues. Trimming stripped 3 bases from V and 1 base from J, with 12 bases between. The CDR3 protein is CASSDADVRNTEAFF. The CDR3 coding sequence is TGTGCCAGCAGTGACGCAGACGTAAGGAACACTGAAGCTTTCTTT.

The rearrangement links TRBV18 to TRBJ1-3; D call uncertain. V shed 2 bases and J shed 2 bases, with 7 bases lying between them. Germline assignment: CDR1 KGHSH and CDR2 LQKENI. This CDR3 region has 14 residues. As DNA, the CDR3 is TGTGCCAGCTCACCAGAGGGAACTGGAAACACCATATATTTT. Its protein product is CASSPEGTGNTIYF.

The rearrangement joins TRBV5-1 to TRBJ1-6, with 7 bases aligning to TRBD1. Germline V CDR1 and CDR2: SGHRS, YFSETQ. The trim removed 4 bases at V and 7 bases at J, leaving 17 bases unmatched. The length of the CDR3 is 18 residues. The CDR3 coding sequence is TGCGCCAGCAGCCTAAGATCCGGGACAGCCCTGAAGAATTCACCCCTCCACTTT. Its protein product is CASSLRSGTALKNSPLHF.

The genes are TRBV2 and TRBJ2-3; 9 positions match TRBD2. The CDR3 consists of 17 residues. Germline assignment: CDR1 SNHLY and CDR2 FYNNEI. V trimming: 7 bases; J trimming: 3 bases; junction bases outside the gene matches: 14. The CDR3 DNA reads TGTGCCAGCACCGCACCCTTAGCGGGGGTGGGGACAGATACGCAGTATTTT. Translating gives CASTAPLAGVGTDTQYF.

This sequence joins TRBV6-6 and TRBJ1-1, with D tentatively TRBD1 (5 bases). Germline CDR1 MNHNY, CDR2 SVGAGI (reference sequence). Trimming stripped 6 bases from V and 0 bases from J, with 14 bases between. The CDR3 is made up of 15 amino acids. Here the CDR3 DNA reads TGTGCCAGCAGCCAAAGGGACGGTCTGAACACTGAAGCTTTCTTT. This translates into CASSQRDGLNTEAFF.

The V call is TRBV5-5, the J call TRBJ2-4, with D maybe TRBD1 (6 bases). The CDR3 covers 14 residues. CDR1 and CDR2 (germline): SGHKS, YYEKEE (reference sequence). The V gene lost 3 bases and the J gene lost 7 bases, with 14 bases spanning the gap. The CDR3 bases are TGTGCCAGCAGCTCCGACAGGTGGGGGAACATTCAGTACTTC. This codes for CASSSDRWGNIQYF.

This chain links TRBV7-2 with TRBJ2-7; D remains ambiguous. The CDR3 totals 14 residues. V lost 5 bases to trimming and J lost 7 bases, with 18 bases between them. Germline assignment: CDR1 SGHTA and CDR2 FQGNSA. CDR3 bases: TGTGCCAGCAGCGCAATCACGTACTCCCTGGAGCAGTACTTC. Amino acid sequence: CASSAITYSLEQYF.

This chain uses TRBV5-6 with TRBJ1-1; weak D call: TRBD1 (6 bases). The germline V and J ends were trimmed by 0 bases and 0 bases, with 9 bases remaining between them. Germline CDR1 is SGHDT and CDR2 is YYEEEE. The CDR3 covers 15 residues. DNA of the CDR3: TGTGCCAGCAGCTTGGGCGGGGGGCTGAACACTGAAGCTTTCTTT. It specifies CASSLGGGLNTEAFF. Variable domain in full (rest from reference TRBV5-6 and TRBJ1-1): DAGVTQSPTHLIKTRGQQVTLRCSPKSGHDTVSWYQQALGQGPQFIFQYYEEEERQRGNFPDRFSGHQFPNYSSELNVNALLLGDSALYLCASSLGGGLNTEAFFGQGTRLTVV.

V is TRBV19 and J is TRBJ2-3; D might be TRBD2 (6 bases). V lost 5 bases and J 2 bases, leaving 11 bases between the germline ends. The CDR3 contains 14 residues. Germline V gene sequence: CDR1 LNHDA, CDR2 SQIVND (reference sequence). CDR3 sequence reads: CASSVGSHTDTQYF. The CDR3 coding sequence is TGTGCCAGTAGTGTCGGGAGCCACACAGATACGCAGTATTTT. The full variable domain, its missing parts supplied by reference TRBV19 and TRBJ2-3, is DGGITQSPKYLFRKEGQNVTLSCEQNLNHDAMYWYRQDPGQGLRLIYYSQIVNDFQKGDIAEGYSVSREKKESFPLTVTSAQKNPTAFYLCASSVGSHTDTQYFGPGTRLTVL.

V usage is TRBV5-1 and J usage is TRBJ2-1; TRBD2 matches 13 bases. CDR1 is SGHRS and CDR2 is YFSETQ in the germline V gene. J lost 7 bases, V lost 0 bases, and 7 bases had no gene match. This CDR3 region has 17 residues. Here the CDR3 DNA reads TGCGCCAGCAGCTTGGCCGAAGGGACTAGCGGGATAAATGAGCAGTTCTTC. Translated, it gives CASSLAEGTSGINEQFF.

The V call is TRBV30, the J call TRBJ1-2; D gene ambiguous. The CDR3 consists of 12 residues. CDR1 is GTSNPN, CDR2 SVGIG, per germline (reference sequence). V was cut by 2 bases and J by 6 bases, with 10 bases left in between. CDR3 sequence reads: CAWSSAADGYTF. CDR3 nucleotides: TGTGCCTGGAGTTCGGCAGCCGATGGCTACACCTTC.

The chain links TRBV11-2 to TRBJ2-1; unclear D gene. V dropped 5 bases and J dropped 2 bases, with 16 bases sitting between them. The length of the CDR3 is 16 residues. Germline V gene lookup returns CDR1 SGHAT and CDR2 FQNNGV. CDR3 nucleotide sequence: TGTGCCAGCAGCCTAGGGTACAGTTTCGCCTACAATGAGCAGTTCTTC. Translating it yields CASSLGYSFAYNEQFF.

In this sample, this clone turned up a few times. The CDR3, as DNA: TGTGCCAGCAACGCGGGTTCCCTTGGGGATACGCAGTATTTT. This codes for CASNAGSLGDTQYF. V is TRBV27 and J is TRBJ2-3, with D tentatively TRBD2 (5 bases). The CDR3 spans 14 residues. Germline lookup yields CDR1 MNHEY and CDR2 SMNVEV (reference sequence). V lost 7 bases and J 6 bases, leaving 17 bases between the germline ends.

The V and J genes are TRBV2 and TRBJ1-4; tentative D call: TRBD1 (5 bases). Trimming cost V 5 bases and J 2 bases, with 9 bases left between them. Germline V CDR1 and CDR2: SNHLY, FYNNEI. The CDR3 length is 14 residues. This chain's CDR3 is CASSNRQTNEKLFF. The CDR3, as DNA: TGTGCCAGCAGTAATCGACAGACTAATGAAAAACTGTTTTTT.

V is TRBV6-1 and J is TRBJ2-1; D possibly corresponds to TRBD1 (5 bases). The CDR3 has 15 amino acids. Germline V gene data show CDR1 as MNHNS and CDR2 as SASEGT. V lost 7 bases to trimming and J lost 0 bases, with 13 bases between them. The CDR3 DNA follows: TGTGCCAGCACTCGTGACAGTCGCTCCTACAATGAGCAGTTCTTC. Protein sequence: CASTRDSRSYNEQFF.

The chain couples TRBV7-2 to TRBJ2-5; possibly TRBD1 or TRBD2 for D (6 bases each). V was clipped by 1 base and J by 7 bases, with 22 bases between them. The CDR3 is 17 residues long. CDR1 and CDR2 (germline): SGHTA, FQGNSA. The CDR3 here is CASSLGPPGANGGTQYF. In nucleotides, the CDR3 is TGTGCCAGCAGCTTAGGTCCCCCGGGGGCCAACGGGGGGACCCAGTACTTC.

The genes are TRBV4-2 and TRBJ2-1; the match to TRBD1 covers 7 bases. The CDR3 consists of 15 residues. J lost 6 bases, V lost 1 base, and 6 bases had no gene match. The germline V gene has CDR1 LGHNA and CDR2 YNFKEQ. The chain's CDR3 is CASSQVGQAINEQFF. The CDR3 DNA sequence: TGTGCCAGCAGCCAAGTCGGACAGGCGATCAATGAGCAGTTCTTC.

The chain couples TRBV5-4 to TRBJ2-7; no definite D call. Trimming cost V 0 bases and J 7 bases, with 8 bases left between them. The CDR3 is made up of 12 amino acids. Germline values: CDR1 SGHNT, CDR2 YYREEE (reference sequence). Here the CDR3 reads CASSLAAREQYF. In nucleotides, the CDR3 is TGTGCCAGCAGCTTGGCGGCTAGGGAGCAGTACTTC.

The rearrangement uses TRBV7-2 and TRBJ1-1; unclear D gene. There are 14 residues in the CDR3. The V and J ends lost 5 bases and 8 bases respectively, with 18 bases between them. Germline V gives CDR1 SGHTA, CDR2 FQGNSA. CDR3 sequence: CASSAWRGKVEAFF. The DNA for the CDR3 is TGTGCCAGCAGCGCGTGGCGGGGTAAAGTCGAAGCTTTCTTT.

The chain joins TRBV5-1 to TRBJ2-3; no firm D call. The CDR3 loop spans 13 amino acids. V lost 3 bases, J lost 2 bases, and 7 bases lay in between. Germline V gene lookup returns CDR1 SGHRS and CDR2 YFSETQ. In DNA form, the CDR3 reads TGCGCCAGCAGCTCACCCCCCACAGATACGCAGTATTTT. It specifies CASSSPPTDTQYF.

The rearrangement uses TRBV28 and TRBJ2-7; D is possibly TRBD1 or TRBD2 (5 bases each). V was cut by 3 bases and J by 6 bases, with 6 bases left in between. The germline gives CDR1 MDHEN, CDR2 SYDVKM. This CDR3 has 11 residues. CDR3 protein: CASSLRGEQYF. DNA of the CDR3: TGTGCCAGCAGTTTGAGGGGCGAGCAGTACTTC.

There are a few counts of this clone. The rearrangement links TRBV19 to TRBJ2-1; no clear D gene. The CDR3 has 12 amino acids. With 6 bases removed from V and 4 bases from J, the gap between germline ends came to 7 bases. Germline V gene sequence: CDR1 LNHDA, CDR2 SQIVND (reference sequence). CDR3 DNA: TGTGCCAGTAGGGGGAATTACAATGAGCAGTTCTTC. This codes for CASRGNYNEQFF.

V and J are TRBV18 and TRBJ2-2; TRBD2 is a possible D gene (5 bases). Trimming took 0 bases from V and 1 from J, leaving 9 bases between them. Germline assignment: CDR1 KGHSH and CDR2 LQKENI. The CDR3 runs to 16 residues. CDR3 in amino acids: CASSPPAGGNTGELFF. The CDR3 coding sequence is TGTGCCAGCTCACCACCGGCGGGCGGGAACACCGGGGAGCTGTTTTTT.

This clone was recorded only once. This chain connects TRBV19 to TRBJ1-2; 7 nucleotides align to TRBD1. The CDR3 totals 14 residues. Germline V gene data show CDR1 as LNHDA and CDR2 as SQIVND (reference sequence). The junction had 6 bases not matched to a gene; V was cut back by 4 bases and J by 4 bases. CDR3 sequence reads: CASSSRDSVYGYTF. The DNA for the CDR3 is TGTGCCAGTAGTAGCCGGGACAGCGTCTATGGCTACACCTTC.

V usage is TRBV11-2 and J usage is TRBJ2-7; 7 bases map to TRBD1. Trimming cost V 5 bases and J 5 bases; bases outside gene matches: 9. This CDR3 region has 14 residues. The germline V gene has CDR1 SGHAT and CDR2 FQNNGV. The CDR3 loop is CASSTQGNVHEQYF. The CDR3 DNA follows: TGTGCCAGCAGCACACAGGGGAACGTCCACGAGCAGTACTTC. Complete variable domain (other parts from reference TRBV11-2 and TRBJ2-7): EAGVAQSPRYKIIEKRQSVAFWCNPISGHATLYWYQQILGQGPKLLIQFQNNGVVDDSQLPKDRFSAERLKGVDSTLKIQPAKLEDSAVYLCASSTQGNVHEQYFGPGTRLTVT.

In its sample, this clone is medium-sized. The chain has TRBV4-1 and TRBJ2-7; D gene uncertain. The ends were cut back, 1 base at V and 6 bases at J, with 16 bases in the middle. CDR1 is MGHRA, CDR2 YSYEKL, per germline. This CDR3 is 15 amino acids long. CDR3 region: CASSQGLDLRVEQYF. CDR3 DNA: TGCGCCAGCAGCCAAGGTCTGGACCTTAGGGTCGAGCAGTACTTC.